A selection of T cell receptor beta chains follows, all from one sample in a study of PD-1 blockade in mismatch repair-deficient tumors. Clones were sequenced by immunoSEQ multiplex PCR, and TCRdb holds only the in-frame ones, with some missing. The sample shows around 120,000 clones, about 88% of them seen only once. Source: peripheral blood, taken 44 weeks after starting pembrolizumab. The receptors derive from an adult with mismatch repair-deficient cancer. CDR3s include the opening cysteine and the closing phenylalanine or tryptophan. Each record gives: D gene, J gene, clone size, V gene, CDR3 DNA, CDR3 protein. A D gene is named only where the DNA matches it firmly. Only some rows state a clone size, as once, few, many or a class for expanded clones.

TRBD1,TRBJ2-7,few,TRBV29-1,TGCAGCGTTGAGGGACAGGGGAAGGCCTACGAGCAGTACTTC,CSVEGQGKAYEQYF
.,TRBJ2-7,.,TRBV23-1,TGCGCCAGCAGTCAATCAGGGTCAGTCTACCAGGCGGGGAATACCTACGAGCAGTACTTC,CASSQSGSVYQAGNTYEQYF
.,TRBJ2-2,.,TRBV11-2,TGTGCCAGCAGCTTAGGGGCTCCTACCGGGGAGCTGTTTTTT,CASSLGAPTGELFF
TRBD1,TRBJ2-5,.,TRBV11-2,TGTGCCAGCAGCCCGGGACAGGGGACGACAGAGACCCAGTACTTC,CASSPGQGTTETQYF
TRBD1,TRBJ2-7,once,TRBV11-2,TGTGCCAGCAGCTCGAGGACAGGGTTCGAGCAGTACTTC,CASSSRTGFEQYF
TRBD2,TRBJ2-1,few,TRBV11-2,TGTGCCAGCAGCGCCAGGACTAGCGGAGCTATTTACAATGAGCAGTTCTTC,CASSARTSGAIYNEQFF
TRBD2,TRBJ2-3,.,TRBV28,TGTGCCAGCAGTTCCCCCTCAGCGGGAGTGACAGATACGCAGTATTTT,CASSSPSAGVTDTQYF
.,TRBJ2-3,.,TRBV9,TGTGCCAGCAGCGTAGAAGCAGAAGGCACAGATACGCAGTATTTT,CASSVEAEGTDTQYF
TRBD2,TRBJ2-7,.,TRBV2,TGTGCCAGCACCGGGGGGAGGGCTAAATACGAGCAGTACTTC,CASTGGRAKYEQYF
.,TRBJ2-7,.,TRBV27,TGTGCCAGCAGTTTATCGATTGACAGGTTCTACGAGCAGTACTTC,CASSLSIDRFYEQYF
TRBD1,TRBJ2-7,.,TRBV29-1,TGCAGCGTTGAGGGGGAGTCTCGACAGGGGGACTACGAGCAGTACTTC,CSVEGESRQGDYEQYF
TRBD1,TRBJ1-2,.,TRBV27,TGTGCCAGCAGTTCATACGACAGGGGTGGTGTGGACTATGGCTACACCTTC,CASSSYDRGGVDYGYTF
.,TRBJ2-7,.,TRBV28,TGTGCCAGCAGTTTAGTCATCTCCTACGAGCAGTACTTC,CASSLVISYEQYF
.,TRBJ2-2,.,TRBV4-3,TGCGCCAGCAGCCAAGATTCCGGTCTGCTCGGGGAGCTGTTTTTT,CASSQDSGLLGELFF
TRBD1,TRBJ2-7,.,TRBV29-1,TGCAGCGTTGAATCTCGTACAGGGGGCGGTGAGCAGTACTTC,CSVESRTGGGEQYF
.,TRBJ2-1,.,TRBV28,TGTGCCAGCAGTTCCCCACAGGGCCGAGAAAGGGGCAATGAGCAGTTCTTC,CASSSPQGRERGNEQFF
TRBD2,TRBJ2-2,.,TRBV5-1,TGCGCCAGCAGCCCCGGGGCTAGCGGGAACACCGGGGAGCTGTTTTTT,CASSPGASGNTGELFF
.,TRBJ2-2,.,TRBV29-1,TGCAGCGTTGTTGAAGGGGGGTTGGCCGGGGAGCTGTTTTTT,CSVVEGGLAGELFF
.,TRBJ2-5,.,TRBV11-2,TGTGCCAGCAGCCAAACCCAAGAGACCCAGTACTTC,CASSQTQETQYF
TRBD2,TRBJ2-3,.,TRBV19,TGTGCCAGTAGTGGGGGACTAGCGGGAGTTCCCCACACAGATACGCAGTATTTT,CASSGGLAGVPHTDTQYF
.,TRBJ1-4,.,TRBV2,TGTGCCAGCAGTCTACAGGGTCAGGTTGAAAAACTGTTTTTT,CASSLQGQVEKLFF
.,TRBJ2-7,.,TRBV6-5,TGTGCCAGCAAGGGGGGACCCAGCTCCTACGAGCAGTACTTC,CASKGGPSSYEQYF
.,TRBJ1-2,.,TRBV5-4,TGTGCCAGCAGCCCGTCCCTAGCTAACTATGGCTACACCTTC,CASSPSLANYGYTF
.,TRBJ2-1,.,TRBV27,TGTGCCAGCAGTTTGACCGACAGTTGCTCCTACAATGAGCAGTTCTTC,CASSLTDSCSYNEQFF
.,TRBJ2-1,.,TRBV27,TGTGCCAGCAGTAAACCGGGACCCTACAATGAGCAGTTCTTC,CASSKPGPYNEQFF
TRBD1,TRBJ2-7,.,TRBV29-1,TGCAGCGTTGAGGGTACAGGGGGTACCTACGAGCAGTACTTC,CSVEGTGGTYEQYF
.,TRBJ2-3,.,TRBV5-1,TGCGCCAGCAGCTTGTATAGGGTTGACACAGATACGCAGTATTTT,CASSLYRVDTDTQYF
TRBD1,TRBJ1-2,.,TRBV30,TGTGCCTGGAGTGTAGTACAGGGGGTGGATGGCTACACCTTC,CAWSVVQGVDGYTF
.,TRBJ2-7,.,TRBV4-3,TGCGCCAGCAGCCAAGACGGGGGTGCCCTGGGGGAGCAGTACTTC,CASSQDGGALGEQYF
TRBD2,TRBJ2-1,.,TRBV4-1,TGCGCCAGCAGCCCGCAGGGATTCGGGGGGGTCTACAATGAGCAGTTCTTC,CASSPQGFGGVYNEQFF
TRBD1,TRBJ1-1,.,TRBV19,TGTGCCAGTAGTTTGGACAGGCCTTACACTGAAGCTTTCTTT,CASSLDRPYTEAFF
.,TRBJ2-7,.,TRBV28,TGTGCCAGCAGTCCCCCTCGGCTTCGACGCTACGAGCAGTACTTC,CASSPPRLRRYEQYF
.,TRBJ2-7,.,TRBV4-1,TGCGCCAGCAGCCAGGAGGGGACTCTCCTCTCCTACGAGCAGTACTTC,CASSQEGTLLSYEQYF
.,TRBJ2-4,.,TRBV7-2,TGTGCCAGCAGCCCAGCCGGGATCCTCCCTAGAAACATTCAGTACTTC,CASSPAGILPRNIQYF
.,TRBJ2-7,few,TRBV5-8,TGTGCCAGCAAAACAGGGCCCTCCTACGAGCAGTACTTC,CASKTGPSYEQYF
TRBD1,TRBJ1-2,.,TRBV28,TGTGCCAGCAGCAAACAGGGGTGGTACTATGGCTACACCTTC,CASSKQGWYYGYTF
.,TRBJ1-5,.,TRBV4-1,TGCGCCAGCAGCCCCAGGGTCGGGAGCAATCAGCCCCAGCATTTT,CASSPRVGSNQPQHF
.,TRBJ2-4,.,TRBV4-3,TGCGCCAGCAGCCAAGATGGTGAGAATGACATTCAGTACTTC,CASSQDGENDIQYF
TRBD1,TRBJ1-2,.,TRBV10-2,TGCGCCAGCAGTGAGAATGACAGGGGAGGCGGCTACACCTTC,CASSENDRGGGYTF
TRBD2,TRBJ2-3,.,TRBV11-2,TGTGCCAGCAGCTTCAGCGGGAGCGGGGAAGATACGCAGTATTTT,CASSFSGSGEDTQYF
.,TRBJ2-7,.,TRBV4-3,TGCGCCAGCAGCCAAGACAGGGACCCTCCCTACGAGCAGTACTTC,CASSQDRDPPYEQYF
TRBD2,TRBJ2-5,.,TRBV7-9,TGTGCCAGCAGCCAACCGGGACTAGCGGGACAAGAGACCCAGTACTTC,CASSQPGLAGQETQYF